This entry describes one T cell receptor (beta chain). Trimming cost V 5 bases and J 5 bases; bases outside gene matches: 14. Germline CDR1 is SGHTA and CDR2 is FQGTGA. The CDR3 totals 17 residues. The data are from a study of control samples from healthy donors and cancer patients. Profiled with immunoSEQ multiplex PCR; TCRdb holds only in-frame clones, not every one. The sample carries about 89,000 clones, around 86% recorded once. The TCR sequence derives from a man younger than 45 in good health. Sequenced material: blood. The V gene is TRBV7-3, the J gene TRBJ2-3; 9 bases agree with TRBD2. Here the CDR3 reads CASSPSRLAGPGDTQYF. CDR3 DNA: TGTGCCAGCAGCCCTTCTCGGCTAGCGGGGCCCGGAGATACGCAGTATTTT.